The entry below describes one TCR beta chain. This sample is drawn from a study of PD-1 blockade in mismatch repair-deficient tumors. The V gene lost 7 bases and the J gene lost 3 bases, with 20 bases spanning the gap. The CDR3 runs to 16 residues. Germline CDR1 is LGHNT and CDR2 is FRNRAP. The protocol was immunoSEQ multiplex PCR, while the TCRdb copy is restricted to in-frame clones and leaves out a portion. The data hold roughly 110,000 clones, with 65% to 80% observed a single time. Mismatch repair deficiency was confirmed in all patients, by PCR or immunohistochemistry. The V and J genes are TRBV12-5 and TRBJ2-3, with D possibly matching TRBD1 (6 bases). The source material was peripheral blood, sampled more than 58 weeks after starting pembrolizumab. The TCR was taken from an adult with mismatch repair-deficient cancer. Written as DNA, the CDR3 is TGTGCTAGTGCTAAACAGGGAGAGGACTTTACAGATACGCAGTATTTT. This codes for CASAKQGEDFTDTQYF.